The 27 T cell receptor beta chains reported below all come from one sample, sequenced in a study of memory CD4+ T cells and cytomegalovirus serostatus. This table comes from immunoSEQ multiplex PCR, and its TCRdb copy is limited to in-frame clones, with some not included. The data show about 60,000 clones, with 60% to 85% seen just once and around 0.53% held by the top ten. The sort gate was single viable CD3+CD4+CD8-CD45RO+ cells for memory CD4+ T cells. Sequenced material: memory CD4+ T cells from blood. Receptors were obtained from an adult in good health and CMV-seronegative. Some clones in this sample may be carry-over from other donors' samples.

The rearrangement joins TRBV6-5 to TRBJ2-2; D is unclear. The CDR3 has 12 residues. Germline V gene sequence: CDR1 MNHEY, CDR2 SVGAGI. V was shortened by 6 bases and J by 4 bases, with 6 bases between the two germline ends. The CDR3 region is CASRTVTGELFF. Written as DNA, the CDR3 is TGTGCCAGCAGAACAGTCACCGGGGAGCTGTTTTTT.

The chain is built from TRBV11-2 and TRBJ2-5; no reliable D call. With the DNA end fitting TRBJ2-7 better, the J assignment may be wrong. Germline CDR1 and CDR2: SGHAT and FQNNGV. The CDR3 consists of 17 residues. For the CDR3, the DNA is TGTGCCAGCAGCCCCGTTAACCGGGTCCGCCGTACCTACGAGCAGTACTTC. It encodes CASSPVNRVRRTYEQYF.

This clone was detected only once. DNA of the CDR3: TGCAGCGTTCTCACCAGGACGGGGGGCTACGAGCAGTACTTC. Its protein product is CSVLTRTGGYEQYF. The rearrangement links TRBV29-1 to TRBJ2-7, with 7 nucleotides matching TRBD2. The CDR3 extends over 14 amino acids. J lost 3 bases, V lost 5 bases, and 10 bases had no gene match. Germline assignment: CDR1 SQVTM and CDR2 ANQGSEA.

The chain uses TRBV7-6 and TRBJ2-5, with TRBD1 matching 7 bases. Germline CDR1 and CDR2: SGHVS and FNYEAQ. The V gene end was trimmed by 1 base and the J gene end by 4 bases; junction bases not matched to a gene: 3. The CDR3 sequence is 14 residues long. The CDR3, as DNA: TGTGCCAGCAGCTTAGGGGGGACAGTAGAGACCCAGTACTTC. Amino acids: CASSLGGTVETQYF.

The V gene is TRBV6-5, the J gene TRBJ2-3, with TRBD2 matching 7 bases. Trimming cost V 6 bases and J 1 base; bases outside gene matches: 4. Germline CDR1 MNHEY, CDR2 SVGAGI. The CDR3 loop spans 14 amino acids. DNA of the CDR3: TGTGCCAGCAGACTAGCGACCCGCACAGATACGCAGTATTTT. It is translated as CASRLATRTDTQYF.

The chain uses TRBV30 and TRBJ2-3, with no clear D. This CDR3 has 11 residues. Per germline, CDR1 GTSNPN and CDR2 SVGIG (reference sequence). The V gene lost 2 bases and the J gene lost 5 bases, with 5 bases spanning the gap. The CDR3: CAWSTGDTQYF. The DNA of the CDR3 is TGTGCCTGGAGTACCGGAGATACGCAGTATTTT.

V gene TRBV30 combines with J gene TRBJ1-2; D is perhaps TRBD1 (6 bases). Germline V gives CDR1 GTSNPN, CDR2 SVGIG (reference sequence). Trimming cost V 1 base and J 4 bases, with 13 bases left between them. The CDR3 is 14 residues long. The CDR3 reads CAWSGGGRTYGYTF. CDR3 bases: TGTGCCTGGAGTGGCGGGGGGCGCACCTATGGCTACACCTTC.

The chain carries TRBV4-3 and TRBJ2-6, with 9 bases identical to TRBD1. This CDR3 is built from 19 residues. V was pared by 1 base and J by 0 bases, with 7 bases of the junction left unmatched. Germline V gene sequence: CDR1 LGHNA, CDR2 YSLEER. CDR3 nucleotide sequence: TGCGCCAGCAGCCAAGTTTCGGGGACAGGGTTCTCTGGGGCCAACGTCCTGACTTTC. It yields the protein CASSQVSGTGFSGANVLTF.

This chain uses TRBV7-9 with TRBJ2-2, with TRBD1 identical over 10 bases. V dropped 5 bases and J dropped 6; count of bases not matched to a gene: 3. The CDR3 runs 14 residues. Germline CDR1 SEHNR, CDR2 FQNEAQ (reference sequence). CDR3 protein: CASSRDRGSGELFF. The CDR3 DNA follows: TGTGCCAGCAGCCGGGACAGGGGCTCCGGGGAGCTGTTTTTT.

CDR3 coding DNA: TGTGCCAGCAGAAAGGGACTAGAAAATAACTACAATGAGCAGTTCTTC. This sequence encodes CASRKGLENNYNEQFF. The chain employs TRBV2 and TRBJ2-1; 8 bases fit TRBD2. The CDR3 runs 16 residues. Germline CDR1 and CDR2: SNHLY and FYNNEI. J gave up 3 bases and V 6 bases, and 10 bases lay outside the gene matches.

The chain couples TRBV7-2 to TRBJ1-4; D perhaps matches TRBD1 (5 bases). V lost 6 bases to trimming and J lost 3 bases, with 14 bases between them. The CDR3 is 15 amino acids. The germline V gene encodes CDR1 SGHTA and CDR2 FQGNSA. CDR3 bases: TGTGCCAGCAGTTACGGAGTGGGGGCTAATGAAAAACTGTTTTTT. The encoded protein is CASSYGVGANEKLFF.

The DNA of the CDR3 is TGCGCCAGCAGCTTAACCCAACAGGGGGGGCTTTCCTACGAGCAGTACTTC. This translates into CASSLTQQGGLSYEQYF. The genes are TRBV5-1 and TRBJ2-7; perhaps TRBD1 as D (8 bases). The V end lost 2 bases, the J end lost 1 base, and 19 bases lay between the germline ends. Per the germline V gene, CDR1 is SGHRS and CDR2 is YFSETQ. CDR3 size: 17 residues.

This chain joins TRBV14 and TRBJ2-7, with 8 bases identical to TRBD1. This CDR3 is built from 16 residues. The trim removed 3 bases at V and 6 bases at J, leaving 13 bases unmatched. CDR1 SGHDN and CDR2 FVKESK come from the germline V gene. In nucleotides, the CDR3 is TGTGCCAGCAGCCACATTGGACAGGGAGGAAGCGTCGAGCAGTACTTC. This sequence encodes CASSHIGQGGSVEQYF.

The chain couples TRBV19 to TRBJ2-3; TRBD2 might be the D (5 bases). The germline V gene has CDR1 LNHDA and CDR2 SQIVND (reference sequence). The CDR3 is 14 residues long. CDR3 sequence (DNA): TGTGCAACTTCAGCGGCCCCTAGCACAGATACGCAGTATTTT. It specifies CATSAAPSTDTQYF.

The V gene is TRBV4-3, the J gene TRBJ1-4; maybe TRBD1 (6 bases). Deletions cut 1 base from V and 4 bases from J, with 16 bases between. The CDR3 spans 17 residues. The germline V gene encodes CDR1 LGHNA and CDR2 YSLEER. The CDR3 DNA is TGCGCCAGCAGCCAAGGGCCTCAGGGGAGAGGTAATGAAAAACTGTTTTTT. Its translation: CASSQGPQGRGNEKLFF.

In this sample, this clone turned up once. The chain couples TRBV6-5 to TRBJ1-1; maybe TRBD1 (5 bases). Per the germline V gene, CDR1 is MNHEY and CDR2 is SVGAGI. Trimming removed 2 bases at V and 10 bases at J, with 14 bases between. The CDR3 is 13 residues long. CDR3 nucleotides: TGTGCCAGCAGTTACGGGATACCAGGGCGAGCTTTCTTT. The encoded protein is CASSYGIPGRAFF.

The V gene is TRBV7-2, the J gene TRBJ1-2, with D uncertain. The V end was cut by 0 bases, the J end by 0 bases, with 11 bases between. The germline CDR1 and CDR2 sequences are SGHTA and FQGNSA. CDR3 length equals 16 residues. In DNA form, the CDR3 reads TGTGCCAGCAGCTTAGCGCTAACAGTAGCTAACTATGGCTACACCTTC. The encoded protein is CASSLALTVANYGYTF. The entire variable domain, with the rest obtained from reference TRBV7-2 and TRBJ1-2, is as follows: GAGVSQSPSNKVTEKGKDVELRCDPISGHTALYWYRQSLGQGLEFLIYFQGNSAPDKSGLPSDRFSAERTGGSVSTLTIQRTQQEDSAVYLCASSLALTVANYGYTFGSGTRLTVV.

The CDR3 protein is CASSTDSLIGELFF. For the CDR3, the DNA is TGTGCCAGCAGCACAGACTCCCTAATCGGGGAGCTGTTTTTT. The chain recombines TRBV7-9 with TRBJ2-2; no reliable D call. Trimming shortened V by 5 bases and J by 7 bases, and 14 bases separated the two germline ends. This CDR3 contains 14 residues. In germline, CDR1 is SEHNR, CDR2 FQNEAQ (reference sequence).

The CDR3 region has the DNA TGTGCCAGTGGAAACGGGACCCACCCGTTATCCCGCAGCACAGATACGCAGTATTTT. Translated: CASGNGTHPLSRSTDTQYF. The V call is TRBV19, the J call TRBJ2-3; D is tentatively TRBD1 or TRBD2 (5 bases each). The CDR3 covers 19 residues. Trimming took 8 bases from V and 0 from J, leaving 27 bases between them. Germline V lookup: CDR1 LNHDA, CDR2 SQIVND (reference sequence).

This clone was seen just once. The chain couples TRBV5-1 to TRBJ2-2; 7 positions agree with TRBD2. The CDR3 extends over 16 amino acids. Germline V gene sequence: CDR1 SGHRS, CDR2 YFSETQ. The junction had 9 bases not matched to a gene; V was cut back by 1 base and J by 6 bases. The CDR3 coding sequence is TGCGCCAGCAGCTTGAGTATTGCGGGGGAGTCCGGGGAGCTGTTTTTT. The encoded protein is CASSLSIAGESGELFF. The full variable domain, its missing parts supplied by reference TRBV5-1 and TRBJ2-2, is KAGVTQTPRYLIKTRGQQVTLSCSPISGHRSVSWYQQTPGQGLQFLFEYFSETQRNKGNFPGRFSGRQFSNSRSEMNVSTLELGDSALYLCASSLSIAGESGELFFGEGSRLTVL.

This chain connects TRBV19 to TRBJ1-2, with TRBD1 as a possible D gene (5 bases). Germline V lookup: CDR1 LNHDA, CDR2 SQIVND (reference sequence). Trimming cost V 5 bases and J 0 bases, with 13 bases left between them. The CDR3 runs 15 residues. The chain's CDR3 is CASSALGRANYGYTF. CDR3 bases: TGTGCCAGTAGTGCCCTGGGCAGGGCTAACTATGGCTACACCTTC.

The chain combines TRBV15 with TRBJ2-6; D not resolved. The CDR3 runs to 15 residues. Trimming took 1 base from V and 2 from J, leaving 6 bases between them. The germline V gene encodes CDR1 LNHNV and CDR2 YYDKDF (reference sequence). CDR3 coding DNA: TGTGCCACCAGCAGAGCTGAGGCTGGGGCCAACGTCCTGACTTTC. It encodes CATSRAEAGANVLTF.

This clone was seen a few times. This rearrangement joins TRBV28 to TRBJ2-7; D is uncertain. Trimming cost V 6 bases and J 7 bases, with 10 bases left between them. In germline, CDR1 is MDHEN, CDR2 SYDVKM. This CDR3 is built from 11 residues. The CDR3 region is CASRQSREQYF. In DNA form, the CDR3 reads TGTGCCAGCAGGCAATCGAGGGAGCAGTACTTC.

The CDR3 sequence: CASSPPSRVADTQYF. As DNA, the CDR3 is TGTGCCAGCTCACCACCGTCCAGGGTGGCAGATACGCAGTATTTT. V gene TRBV18 combines with J gene TRBJ2-3; possible D gene TRBD1, 5 bases. V was clipped by 0 bases and J by 4 bases, with 11 bases between them. This CDR3 has 15 residues. Looked up from germline, CDR1 is KGHSH and CDR2 is LQKENI.

The gene calls are TRBV4-1 and TRBJ2-7; 9 bases fit TRBD1. CDR3 length: 15 amino acids. Looked up from germline, CDR1 is MGHRA and CDR2 is YSYEKL. The trim removed 4 bases at V and 4 bases at J, leaving 8 bases unmatched. CDR3 DNA sequence: TGCGCCAGCAGCCGTCTCACAGGGGGCTTGTACGAGCAGTACTTC. Amino acids: CASSRLTGGLYEQYF.

There are a few counts of this clone. This chain links TRBV7-9 with TRBJ1-5; D is uncertain. The CDR3 sequence is 12 residues long. Per germline, CDR1 SEHNR and CDR2 FQNEAQ (reference sequence). V was clipped by 10 bases and J by 9 bases, with 16 bases between them. The CDR3 spells CATSGGDWPQHF. The CDR3 DNA sequence: TGTGCCACTAGCGGCGGGGATTGGCCCCAGCATTTT.

This sequence joins TRBV6-1 and TRBJ1-5, with D perhaps matching TRBD1 (6 bases). The germline CDR1 and CDR2 sequences are MNHNS and SASEGT. Trimming took off 8 bases at V and 3 bases at J, with 11 bases between the two ends. The CDR3 length is 13 residues. The CDR3 nucleotides are TGTGCCAGCCGACAGGTCAACAATCAGCCCCAGCATTTT. Its protein is CASRQVNNQPQHF.